The clone carrying this T cell receptor beta chain was seen more than once but under ten times. Germline V CDR1 and CDR2: SGHRS, YFSETQ. V lost 1 base, J lost 0 bases, and 7 bases lay in between. The CDR3 spans 14 residues. The entry originates in a study of CD8+ T cells in alopecia areata. Turning to the study itself: Treated patients swallowed 5 to 10 mg of oral tofacitinib twice daily.

Following extraction, RNA underwent reverse transcription to cDNA, which served as the sequencing template. Sequencing used immunoSEQ multiplex PCR; TCRdb keeps in-frame clones, though not all of them. The sample lists almost 250,000 clones; less than 80% were seen once. A FACSAria was used to sort CD4+ and CD8+ T cells. These cells came from PBMCs. The origin of this receptor is a human donor with alopecia areata. The chain employs TRBV5-1 and TRBJ1-2; D is unclear. Source: CD4+ T cells sorted from blood, taken at week 0. CDR3 bases: TGCGCCAGCAGCTTGCTTTCATCTAACTATGGCTACACCTTC. Translating gives CASSLLSSNYGYTF. The full variable domain, its missing parts supplied by reference TRBV5-1 and TRBJ1-2, is KAGVTQTPRYLIKTRGQQVTLSCSPISGHRSVSWYQQTPGQGLQFLFEYFSETQRNKGNFPGRFSGRQFSNSRSEMNVSTLELGDSALYLCASSLLSSNYGYTFGSGTRLTVV.